This T cell receptor beta chain derives from a study of blood T cells in healthy people across ages. This CDR3 region has 15 residues. The ends were cut back, 0 bases at V and 3 bases at J, with 12 bases in the middle. Looked up from germline, CDR1 is SGHTS and CDR2 is YDEGEE. Findings of the study overall: Diversity figures derived from one million T cells were judged to underestimate the true value. Fewer expanded clones and more diversity marked long-lived versus aged donors. Researchers report that TCR beta diversity correlated strongly with naive T cell percentage.

The authors ran a second PCR of roughly 7 to 11 cycles using a sample-barcoded 5' primer and a J-beta primer mix. Using its own MiXCR run on the 5' RACE reads, TCRdb lists one record per CDR3 protein. The repertoire holds 700,000 to 950,000 distinct CDR3 sequences, 43% seen once, with roughly 20% in the top ten. Regarding this clonotype: Its cognate antigen is unknown.

This receptor was identified in a woman aged 55-70 years in good health. The J gene is TRBJ1-1, the V gene TRBV5-8; possibly TRBD1 for D (5 bases). The sample taken for sequencing was blood. CDR3 in amino acids: CASSLGGRWDTEAFF. For the CDR3, the DNA is TGTGCCAGCAGCTTGGGGGGCCGGTGGGACACTGAAGCTTTCTTT.